These T cell receptor beta chains were read from a single sample in a study of shared clonotypes between healthy human individuals. The method was immunoSEQ multiplex PCR; TCRdb's version includes in-frame clones alone and lacks a portion of them. The sample shows roughly 2.2 million clones, roughly 92% of them seen only once. The sequencing sample was made of naive CD4+ T cells from PBMCs. The receptors stem from a young man in good health. Some clones in this sample may be carry-over from other donors' samples. CDR3s include the opening cysteine and the closing phenylalanine or tryptophan. D genes are given only for firm matches. Not every row has a clone size; where given, it reads once, few, many or a size class.

v_call,j_call,clone_size,d_call,cdr3_nt,cdr3_aa
TRBV28,TRBJ1-1,-,-,TGTGCCAGCGCTATCCCCAAGAACACTGAAGCTTTCTTT,CASAIPKNTEAFF
TRBV6-6,TRBJ1-1,-,-,TGTGCCAGCATCGACCTGACGGGGAACACTGAAGCTTTCTTT,CASIDLTGNTEAFF
TRBV25-1,TRBJ1-6,-,-,TGTGCCGGGCGGGGTTCGGGGGATTCACCCCTCCACTTT,CAGRGSGDSPLHF
TRBV2,TRBJ2-5,-,-,TGTGCCAGCAGTCAAGACTTTCAAGAGACCCAGTACTTC,CASSQDFQETQYF
TRBV19,TRBJ2-3,-,-,TGTGCCAGTAGTCTGGCGGGCACAGATACGCAGTATTTT,CASSLAGTDTQYF
TRBV6-1,TRBJ1-5,-,-,TGTGCCGCCCTGAGCACTCTCAGGGCGGGCCAGCCCCAGCATTTT,CAALSTLRAGQPQHF
TRBV11-3,TRBJ2-1,-,-,TGTGCCAGCAGCTTAGGAGCGGCGTGGGGCTACAATGAGCAGTTCTTC,CASSLGAAWGYNEQFF
TRBV11-3,TRBJ2-5,-,TRBD2,TGTGCCAGCAGCTCCGTGGCCGGGACTAGCGGCCTACAAGAGACCCAGTACTTC,CASSSVAGTSGLQETQYF
TRBV5-1,TRBJ1-3,-,-,TGCGCCAGCAGCTCGGGCCTTGGAAACACCATATATTTT,CASSSGLGNTIYF
TRBV5-1,TRBJ2-5,-,-,TGCGCCAGCAGCTTGGAGCCCGGGGAGACCCAGTACTTC,CASSLEPGETQYF
TRBV9,TRBJ2-7,-,-,TGTGCCAGCAGCGTAGGTTTAGGGCCCTACGAGCAGTACTTC,CASSVGLGPYEQYF
TRBV7-3,TRBJ2-1,few,TRBD2,TGTGCCAGCAGCTTAAGTGGGACTAGCAGTTACAATGAGCAGTTCTTC,CASSLSGTSSYNEQFF
TRBV7-2,TRBJ2-5,-,TRBD2,TGTGCCAGCAGCTTAGCTACCGGGAGGCGGGAGACCCAGTACTTC,CASSLATGRRETQYF
TRBV10-3,TRBJ2-2,-,TRBD1,TGTGCCATCAGTGGACCTCTAGACAGGGGGGGCACCGGGGAGCTGTTTTTT,CAISGPLDRGGTGELFF
TRBV6-1,TRBJ1-4,-,-,TGTGCCAGCAAAAACAATGCGGGGGAAAAACTGTTTTTT,CASKNNAGEKLFF
TRBV7-3,TRBJ2-7,-,TRBD2,TGTGCCAGCAGCTTATGGAGTAGCGGGAGAGTCCGGGACGAGCAGTACTTC,CASSLWSSGRVRDEQYF
TRBV28,TRBJ2-3,-,TRBD2,TGTGCCAGTACGGGAGGAGGCACAGATACGCAGTATTTT,CASTGGGTDTQYF
TRBV30,TRBJ2-3,-,-,TGTGCCTTGGGGGGTTCGCCTAACACAGATACGCAGTATTTT,CALGGSPNTDTQYF
TRBV2,TRBJ1-1,-,TRBD1,TGTGCCAGCAAGGGACAGCCGAACACTGAAGCTTTCTTT,CASKGQPNTEAFF
TRBV2,TRBJ2-1,-,TRBD1,TGTGCCAGCAGTGGACAGGGAGCTCGGAATGAGCAGTTCTTC,CASSGQGARNEQFF
TRBV30,TRBJ1-6,-,-,TGTGCCTGGAGCGTTTTGGATGTCGGTTCACCCCTCCACTTT,CAWSVLDVGSPLHF
TRBV29-1,TRBJ2-5,-,-,TGCAGCGTTGCGGCAGGGGATGAGACCCAGTACTTC,CSVAAGDETQYF
TRBV12-5,TRBJ1-4,-,-,TGTGCTAGTGGTTTGGGACAGAGGAATGAAAAACTGTTTTTT,CASGLGQRNEKLFF
TRBV5-1,TRBJ2-7,-,TRBD1,TGCGCCAGCAGCCCCGAGGGCCCTACAGGGGCCTACGAGCAGTACTTC,CASSPEGPTGAYEQYF
TRBV2,TRBJ2-1,-,TRBD2,TGTGCCAGCGGAGGGCCACTAGCGGGAACTAATGAGCAGTTCTTC,CASGGPLAGTNEQFF
TRBV5-1,TRBJ2-5,-,TRBD2,TGCGCCAGCAGCCTGTTAGCGGGAGCACAAGAGACCCAGTACTTC,CASSLLAGAQETQYF
TRBV6-6,TRBJ2-5,-,-,TGTGCCAGCAGTCCTGTCGGACAGACCGCGGTAGAGACCCAGTACTTC,CASSPVGQTAVETQYF
TRBV5-1,TRBJ2-3,-,-,TGCGCCAGCAGCTGGGAAGACAGGTTCACAGATACGCAGTATTTT,CASSWEDRFTDTQYF
TRBV18,TRBJ2-5,-,TRBD2,TGTGCCAGCTCACATCGGGAGGCGGGCCAAGAGACCCAGTACTTC,CASSHREAGQETQYF
TRBV7-9,TRBJ2-7,-,-,TGTGCCAGCAGCTTAGGGACACTCTCCTACGAGCAGTACTTC,CASSLGTLSYEQYF
TRBV28,TRBJ2-6,-,-,TGTGCCACCTTTAGACAGTCTGGGGCCAACGTCCTGACTTTC,CATFRQSGANVLTF
TRBV28,TRBJ1-5,-,-,TGTGCCAGCAGTTCGGGCAGGGGTGGCAATCAGCCCCAGCATTTT,CASSSGRGGNQPQHF
TRBV11-2,TRBJ2-1,-,-,TGTGCCAGCAGCTTAACGCCGGCGTCGGTAGGGGAGAGAGTCAATGAGCAGTTCTTC,CASSLTPASVGERVNEQFF
TRBV7-3,TRBJ1-1,-,-,TGTGCCAGCAGCTTATTCCTGAACACTGAAGCTTTCTTT,CASSLFLNTEAFF
TRBV6-9,TRBJ1-2,-,-,TGTGCCAGCAGTTACTCCAGGGCTCGTGGCTACACCTTC,CASSYSRARGYTF
TRBV19,TRBJ2-7,-,TRBD1,TGTGCCAGTAGCCTGATTACCGGGACAGGAGAATACGAGCAGTACTTC,CASSLITGTGEYEQYF
TRBV6-6,TRBJ2-7,-,-,TGTGCCAGCAGGGCCCAGTCCTACGAGCAGTACTTC,CASRAQSYEQYF
TRBV7-6,TRBJ2-1,once,TRBD2,TGTGCCAGCAGCTCCGGGACTAGCGGAGAGCAGTTCTTC,CASSSGTSGEQFF
TRBV11-3,TRBJ2-5,-,TRBD2,TGTGCCAGCAGCTTGGGACTAGCGGGAGGGGGGCAAGAGACCCAGTACTTC,CASSLGLAGGGQETQYF
TRBV18,TRBJ2-5,-,-,TGTGCCAGCTTCACCCGCGGGATGGGCGAGACCCAGTACTTC,CASFTRGMGETQYF
TRBV19,TRBJ1-4,few,-,TGTGCCAGTAGTATTCAGTGGACGGAAGAAAAACTGTTTTTT,CASSIQWTEEKLFF
TRBV11-1,TRBJ2-3,-,-,TGTGCCAGCAGCTTGGGGGACACAGATACGCAGTATTTT,CASSLGDTDTQYF
TRBV28,TRBJ2-7,few,-,TGTGCCAGCAGCCAGGTACTCGAGCAGTACTTC,CASSQVLEQYF
TRBV28,TRBJ1-1,few,-,TGTGCCAGCAGCCAGTACAGGGCGGAAGCTTTCTTT,CASSQYRAEAFF
TRBV9,TRBJ2-1,-,-,TGTGCCAGCAGCGTATCGGGGTACTACAATGAGCAGTTCTTC,CASSVSGYYNEQFF
TRBV28,TRBJ1-3,-,-,TGTGCCAGCACCCTAATCCCCGGGGTAAGCTCTGGAAACACCATATATTTT,CASTLIPGVSSGNTIYF
TRBV25-1,TRBJ1-1,-,-,TGTGCCAGCAGTGAAAGAATCACAGGGAGGATGAACACTGAAGCTTTCTTT,CASSERITGRMNTEAFF
TRBV5-1,TRBJ2-2,-,TRBD2,TGCGCCAGCAGCTTGCTGGTAGCGGGAGGTAGCGGGGAGCTGTTTTTT,CASSLLVAGGSGELFF
TRBV27,TRBJ1-1,-,-,TGTGCCAGCAGTTTATTCGACAGGAACACTGAAGCTTTCTTT,CASSLFDRNTEAFF
TRBV30,TRBJ2-7,-,TRBD1,TGTGCCTGGAAGGCACAGGGGGCGCGGGTCGAGCAGTACTTC,CAWKAQGARVEQYF
TRBV11-3,TRBJ2-7,-,TRBD2,TGTGCCAGCAGCTTAGGGACTAGCGGGAGTTTCTACGAGCAGTACTTC,CASSLGTSGSFYEQYF